The source of this TCR beta chain is a study of blood T cells in healthy people across ages. This clonotype was observed a handful of times. The target antigen is unknown. The use of a sample-barcoded 5' primer and a J-beta primer mix characterized a second PCR of roughly 6 to 12 cycles. Each cDNA molecule carried a tag from a template-switch adaptor that contained 12 random nucleotides. TCRdb re-called the 5' RACE reads through MiXCR, storing one row per CDR3 protein. Among approximately 820,000 distinct CDR3 sequences listed, under 55% were seen once. Extractions gave at least 5.5 micrograms of total RNA per sample. Study conclusions and caveats: Compared with aged donors, long-lived donors showed fewer expanded clones, suggesting selection. Diversity of TCR beta per million T cells declined in a roughly linear way with age.

The CDR3 length is 16 residues. Looked up from germline, CDR1 is LGHDT and CDR2 is YNNKEL (reference sequence). V dropped 4 bases and J dropped 0; count of bases not matched to a gene: 3. The chain has TRBV3-1 and TRBJ2-3, with TRBD2 identical over 11 bases. This clonotype was obtained from a man in his 60s in good health. Specimen: blood. Here the CDR3 DNA reads TGTGCCAGCAGCCGTCGGACTAGCGGGAGCACAGATACGCAGTATTTT. It specifies CASSRRTSGSTDTQYF.